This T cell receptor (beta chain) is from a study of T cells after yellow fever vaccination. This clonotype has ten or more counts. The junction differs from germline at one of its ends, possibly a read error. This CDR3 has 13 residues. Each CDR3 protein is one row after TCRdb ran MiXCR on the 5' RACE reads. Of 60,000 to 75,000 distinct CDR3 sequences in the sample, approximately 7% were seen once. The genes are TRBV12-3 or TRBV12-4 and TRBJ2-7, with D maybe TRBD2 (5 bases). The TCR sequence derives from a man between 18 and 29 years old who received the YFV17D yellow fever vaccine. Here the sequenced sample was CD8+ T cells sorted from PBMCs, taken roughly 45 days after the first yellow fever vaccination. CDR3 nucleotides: TGTGCCAGCAGCTTAGGACTTCCCGCCGAGCAGTACTTC. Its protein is CASSLGLPAEQYF.